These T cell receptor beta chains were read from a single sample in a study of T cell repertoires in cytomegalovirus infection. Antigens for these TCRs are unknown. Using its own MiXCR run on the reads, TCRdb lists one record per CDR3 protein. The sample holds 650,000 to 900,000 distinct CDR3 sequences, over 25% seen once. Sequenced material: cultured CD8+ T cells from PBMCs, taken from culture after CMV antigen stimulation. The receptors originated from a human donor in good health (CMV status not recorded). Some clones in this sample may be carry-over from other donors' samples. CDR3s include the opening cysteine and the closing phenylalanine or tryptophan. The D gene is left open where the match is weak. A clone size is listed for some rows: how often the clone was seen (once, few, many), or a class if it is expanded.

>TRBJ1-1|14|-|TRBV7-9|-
TGTGCCAGCAGCTTCGGGTCAGGGGCCACTGAAGCTTTCTTT
CASSFGSGATEAFF
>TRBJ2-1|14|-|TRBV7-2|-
TGTGCCAGCAGCTTAGCGTTCAGGGCCTGGGAGCAGTTCTTC
CASSLAFRAWEQFF
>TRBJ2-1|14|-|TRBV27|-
TGTGCCAGCAGTTTAGCAGGGATCTTGGATGAGCAGTTCTTC
CASSLAGILDEQFF
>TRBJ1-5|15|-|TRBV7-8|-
TGTGCCAGCAGCTTAGAGGGCCCCAGCAATCAGCCCCAGCATTTT
CASSLEGPSNQPQHF
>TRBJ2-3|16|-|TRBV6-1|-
TGTGCCAGCAGCCAGGACGTTCCTAGTGGCACAGATACGCAGTATTTT
CASSQDVPSGTDTQYF
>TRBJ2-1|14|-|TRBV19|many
TGTGCCAGTAGTATAGGGGGCAGCTACAATGAGCAGTTCTTC
CASSIGGSYNEQFF
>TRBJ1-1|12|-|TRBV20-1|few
TGCAGTGCCTGGGACATCAACACTGAAGCTTTCTTT
CSAWDINTEAFF
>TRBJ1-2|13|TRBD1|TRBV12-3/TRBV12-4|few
TGTGCCAGCAGTACCGGGACAGTCTATGGCTACACCTTC
CASSTGTVYGYTF
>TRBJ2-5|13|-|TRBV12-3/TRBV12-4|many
TGTGCCAGCAGACATCTGGGCGCGGAGACCCAGTACTTC
CASRHLGAETQYF
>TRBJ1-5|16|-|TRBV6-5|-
TGTGCCAGCAGTTACTCGACACCGGATAGCAATCAGCCCCAGCATTTT
CASSYSTPDSNQPQHF
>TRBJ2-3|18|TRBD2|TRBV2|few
TGTGCCAGCAGGGGCGCGCGGGGGGGTTCGTCTAGCACAGATACGCAGTATTTT
CASRGARGGSSSTDTQYF
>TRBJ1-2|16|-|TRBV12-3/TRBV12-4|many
TGTGCCAGCAGTTTCCCTCTCGGGGGCGAGGAGGGTGGCTACACCTTC
CASSFPLGGEEGGYTF
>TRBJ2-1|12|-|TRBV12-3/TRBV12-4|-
TGTGCCAGCAGTTTAGTACGTGGGGAGCAGTTCTTC
CASSLVRGEQFF
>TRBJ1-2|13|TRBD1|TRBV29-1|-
TGCAGCGTTGAGACAGGGGGTACCTATGGCTACACCTTC
CSVETGGTYGYTF
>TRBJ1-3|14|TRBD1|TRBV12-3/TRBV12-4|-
TGTGCCATGGGACAGATGGCCTCTGGAAACACCATATATTTT
CAMGQMASGNTIYF
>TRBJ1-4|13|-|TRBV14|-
TGTGCCAGCAGCCAACATGAGTTAGAAAAACTGTTTTTT
CASSQHELEKLFF
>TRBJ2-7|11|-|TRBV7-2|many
TGTGCCAGCAGCCTGGGAGTCGAGCAGTACTTC
CASSLGVEQYF
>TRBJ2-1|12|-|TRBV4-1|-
TGCGCCAGCAGTAGCGCGGGCCATGAGCAGTTCTTC
CASSSAGHEQFF
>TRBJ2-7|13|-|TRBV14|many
TGTGCCAGCAGCCAAAGGGAAGGGGACGAGCAGTACTTC
CASSQREGDEQYF
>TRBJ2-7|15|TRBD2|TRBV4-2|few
TGTGCCAGCAGCCAAGCCGGGACTAGCAGCGACGAGCAGTACTTC
CASSQAGTSSDEQYF
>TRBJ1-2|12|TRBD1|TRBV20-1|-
TGCAGTGCAGAACAGGGGAACTATGGCTACACCTTC
CSAEQGNYGYTF
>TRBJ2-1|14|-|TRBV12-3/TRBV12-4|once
TGTGCCAGCAGCCCCGGGCACGCCAGTGATGAGCAGTTCTTC
CASSPGHASDEQFF
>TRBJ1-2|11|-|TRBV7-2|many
TGTGCCCTCGTGGAGGGTCATGGCTACACCTTC
CALVEGHGYTF
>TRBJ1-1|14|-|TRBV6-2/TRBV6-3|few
TGTGCCAGCAGCCCGGGACGGGTGAACACTGAAGCTTTCTTT
CASSPGRVNTEAFF
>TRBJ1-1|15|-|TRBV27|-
TGTGCCAGCAGCTTGATTGACAGAATGAACACTGAAGCTTTCTTT
CASSLIDRMNTEAFF
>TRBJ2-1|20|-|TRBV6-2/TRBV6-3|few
TGTGCCAGCAGTTCTCCGGCAGGTCCTCACTTAGTGATCCAGTACAATGAGCAGTTCTTC
CASSSPAGPHLVIQYNEQFF
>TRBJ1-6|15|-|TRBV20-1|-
TGCAGTGCTAGAGATCATGGGGGAGGGTCATCACCCCTCCACTTT
CSARDHGGGSSPLHF
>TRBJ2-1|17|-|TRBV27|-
TGTGCCAGCAGTTTATCGGGGGGACGGACAATTCCCAATGAGCAGTTCTTC
CASSLSGGRTIPNEQFF
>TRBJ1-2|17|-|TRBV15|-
TGTGCCACCAGCAGAGCGTCTGGCCGATCCACTAACTATGGCTACACCTTC
CATSRASGRSTNYGYTF
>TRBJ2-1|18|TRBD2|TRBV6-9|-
TGTGCCAGCAGTTATACCCCGGGGGGGCATCGGACCTACAATGAGCAGTTCTTC
CASSYTPGGHRTYNEQFF
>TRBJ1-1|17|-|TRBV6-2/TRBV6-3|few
TGTGCCAGCAGTTACTCGCACGATGGGGGGGCGAGGACTGAAGCTTTCTTT
CASSYSHDGGARTEAFF
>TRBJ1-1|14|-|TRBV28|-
TGTGCCAGCAGTTTTACCGATTTATGGGCAGAAGCTTTCTTT
CASSFTDLWAEAFF
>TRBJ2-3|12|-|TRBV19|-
TGTGCCAGTAGCATGGGGGGAGATACGCAGTATTTT
CASSMGGDTQYF
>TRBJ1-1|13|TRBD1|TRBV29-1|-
TGCAGCGCGTTACAGGGGGCCCCCCTTGAAGCTTTCTTT
CSALQGAPLEAFF
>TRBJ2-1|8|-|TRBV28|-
TGTGCCAGCGAGGATGGGTTCTTC
CASEDGFF
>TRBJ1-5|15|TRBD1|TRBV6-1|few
TGTGCCAGCAGTGGCGGACAGGGGGCAGGGCAGCCCCAGCATTTT
CASSGGQGAGQPQHF
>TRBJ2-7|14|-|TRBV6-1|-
TGTGCCAGCAGTCGTACAGGGAACTCCTACGAGCAGTACTTC
CASSRTGNSYEQYF
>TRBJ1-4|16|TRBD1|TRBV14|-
TGTGCCAGCAGCCAACGGGACAGGGACTCTAATGAAAAACTGTTTTTT
CASSQRDRDSNEKLFF
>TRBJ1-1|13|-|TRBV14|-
TGTGCCAGCAGTGTTTTGTGGGGGGCTGAAGCTTTCTTT
CASSVLWGAEAFF
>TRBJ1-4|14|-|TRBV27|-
TGTGCCAGCAGTTCGGCCGGGGGGCGAATGGAACTGTTTTTT
CASSSAGGRMELFF
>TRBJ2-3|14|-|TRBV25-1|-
TGTGCCAGCAGTGAAAGGAGGGAGACAGATACGCAGTATTTT
CASSERRETDTQYF
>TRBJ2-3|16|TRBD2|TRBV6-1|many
TGTGCCAGCAGTGAGCGGGCTAGCGGGGGCAAAGATACGCAGTATTTT
CASSERASGGKDTQYF
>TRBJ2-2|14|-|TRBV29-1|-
TGCAGCGTTGAGGAAGGGGTGAACACCGGGGAGCTGTTTTTT
CSVEEGVNTGELFF
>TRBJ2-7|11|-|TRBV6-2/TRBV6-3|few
TGTGCCAGCAGTTACCGTTGGGAGCAGTACTTC
CASSYRWEQYF
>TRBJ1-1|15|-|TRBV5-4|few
TGTGCCAGCAGCCGCCCGGGGGAATCGAACACTGAAGCTTTCTTT
CASSRPGESNTEAFF
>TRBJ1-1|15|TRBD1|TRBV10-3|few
TGTGCCATCAGTGAGGACAGGGGGCCGAACACTGAAGCTTTCTTT
CAISEDRGPNTEAFF
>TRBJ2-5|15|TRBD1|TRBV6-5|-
TGTGCCAGCAGTTACACAACCACAGGGGGAGAGACCCAGTACTTC
CASSYTTTGGETQYF
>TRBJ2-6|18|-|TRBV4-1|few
TGCGCCAGCAGCCAAGATCCCACTGCTAGCTCTGGGGCCAACGTCCTGACTTTC
CASSQDPTASSGANVLTF
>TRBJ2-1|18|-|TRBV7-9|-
TGTGCCAGCAGCTTAGAGCGATATAGCCGAGAAGGCATTTATGAGCAGTTCTTC
CASSLERYSREGIYEQFF
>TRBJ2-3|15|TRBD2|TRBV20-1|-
TGCAGTGCTAGTGAGGGCGGGGGTAGCACAGATACGCAGTATTTT
CSASEGGGSTDTQYF
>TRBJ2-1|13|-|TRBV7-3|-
TGTGCCAGCAGCCTAGACGCATACAATGAGCAGTTCTTC
CASSLDAYNEQFF
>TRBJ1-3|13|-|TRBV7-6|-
TGTGCCAGCAGCCCAGGGGTTGGAAACACCATATATTTT
CASSPGVGNTIYF
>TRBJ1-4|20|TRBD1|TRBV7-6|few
TGTGCCAGCAGCTTAGTGGAACGGACAGGGAGAATCTTGGGGAGTGAAAAACTGTTTTTT
CASSLVERTGRILGSEKLFF